The clone carrying this T cell receptor beta chain appeared a single time. Version v3.0 of the immunoSEQ assay ran at survey level. Measured with immunoSEQ multiplex PCR; TCRdb has only the in-frame clones, and not every one. Seen here are some 23,000 clones, approximately 86% observed once, and the top ten hold around 5.3%. This record belongs to a study of long-term antiretroviral therapy in people with HIV. The V end lost 10 bases, the J end lost 5 bases, and 17 bases lay between the germline ends. CDR1 is SGHVS, CDR2 FNYEAQ, per germline. The CDR3 is 13 amino acids. This sequence originates from a man aged 30-40 years with HIV. This rearrangement joins TRBV7-6 to TRBJ1-2; maybe TRBD1 (5 bases). The sequences come from unsorted PBMCs, collected less than 4.7 years after starting antiretroviral therapy. CDR3 nucleotide sequence: TGTGCCATCGGGGCAGGCGAAGGGTATGGCTACACCTTC. Translating gives CAIGAGEGYGYTF.